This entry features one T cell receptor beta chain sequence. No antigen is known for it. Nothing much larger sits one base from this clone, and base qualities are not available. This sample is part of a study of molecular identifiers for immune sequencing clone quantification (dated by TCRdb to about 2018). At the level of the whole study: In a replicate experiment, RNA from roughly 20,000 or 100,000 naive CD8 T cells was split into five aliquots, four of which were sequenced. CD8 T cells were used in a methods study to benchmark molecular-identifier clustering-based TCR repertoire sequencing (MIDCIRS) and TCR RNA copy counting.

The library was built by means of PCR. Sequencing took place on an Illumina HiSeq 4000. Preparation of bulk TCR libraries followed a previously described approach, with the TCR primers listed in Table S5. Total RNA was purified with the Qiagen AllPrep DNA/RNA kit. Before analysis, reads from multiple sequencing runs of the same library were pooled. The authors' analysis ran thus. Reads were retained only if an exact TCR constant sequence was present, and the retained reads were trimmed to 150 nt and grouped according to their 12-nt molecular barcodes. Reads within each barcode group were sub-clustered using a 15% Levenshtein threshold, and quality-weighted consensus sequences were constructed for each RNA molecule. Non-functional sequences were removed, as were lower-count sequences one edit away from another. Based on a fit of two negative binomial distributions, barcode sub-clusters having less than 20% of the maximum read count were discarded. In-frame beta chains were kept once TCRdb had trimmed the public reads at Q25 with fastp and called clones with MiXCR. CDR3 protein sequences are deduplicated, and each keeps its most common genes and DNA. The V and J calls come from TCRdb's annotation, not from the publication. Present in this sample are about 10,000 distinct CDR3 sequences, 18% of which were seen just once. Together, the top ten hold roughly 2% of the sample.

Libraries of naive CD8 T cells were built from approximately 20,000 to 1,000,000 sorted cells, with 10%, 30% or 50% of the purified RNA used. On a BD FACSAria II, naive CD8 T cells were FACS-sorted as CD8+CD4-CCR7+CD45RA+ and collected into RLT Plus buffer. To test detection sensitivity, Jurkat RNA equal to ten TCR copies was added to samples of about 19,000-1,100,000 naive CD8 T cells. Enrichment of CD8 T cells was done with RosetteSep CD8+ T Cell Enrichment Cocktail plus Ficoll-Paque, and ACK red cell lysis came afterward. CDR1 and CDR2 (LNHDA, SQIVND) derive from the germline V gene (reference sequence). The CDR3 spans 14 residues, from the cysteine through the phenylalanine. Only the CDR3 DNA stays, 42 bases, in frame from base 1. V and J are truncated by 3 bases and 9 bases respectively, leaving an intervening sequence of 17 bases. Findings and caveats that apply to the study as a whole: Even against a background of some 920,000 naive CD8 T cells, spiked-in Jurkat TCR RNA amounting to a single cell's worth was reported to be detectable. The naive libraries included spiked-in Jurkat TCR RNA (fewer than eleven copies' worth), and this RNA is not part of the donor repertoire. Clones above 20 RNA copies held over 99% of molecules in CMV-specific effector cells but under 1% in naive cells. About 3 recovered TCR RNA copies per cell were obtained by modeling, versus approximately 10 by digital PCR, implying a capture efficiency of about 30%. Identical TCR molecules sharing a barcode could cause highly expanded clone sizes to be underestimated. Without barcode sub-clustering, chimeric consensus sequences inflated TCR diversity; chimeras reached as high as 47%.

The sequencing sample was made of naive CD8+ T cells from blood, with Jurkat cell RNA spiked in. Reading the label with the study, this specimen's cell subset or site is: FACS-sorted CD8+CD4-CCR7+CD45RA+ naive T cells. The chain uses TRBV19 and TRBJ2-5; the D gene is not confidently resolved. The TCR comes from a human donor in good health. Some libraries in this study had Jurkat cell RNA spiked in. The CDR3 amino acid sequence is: CASSIFQDPGAQYF. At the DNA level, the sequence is TGTGCCAGTAGTATTTTCCAGGACCCTGGGGCCCAGTACTTC. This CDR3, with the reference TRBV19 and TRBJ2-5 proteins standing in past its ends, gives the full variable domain DGGITQSPKYLFRKEGQNVTLSCEQNLNHDAMYWYRQDPGQGLRLIYYSQIVNDFQKGDIAEGYSVSREKKESFPLTVTSAQKNPTAFYLCASSIFQDPGAQYFGPGTRLLVL.